The 7 T cell receptor beta chains below all came from one sample that was sequenced in a study of human thymus T cells. Corrective cardiac operations yielded the resected thymus tissue. The assay was immunoSEQ multiplex PCR, and TCRdb's table has in-frame clones only and misses some. The table records more than 70,000 clones, approximately 97% of them present only once. The sample comprised thymus tissue. Every receptor here comes from a boy in the first two years of life with a congenital heart defect but otherwise immunologically healthy.

The genes are TRBV11-2 and TRBJ2-7; 9 bases agree with TRBD1. This CDR3 region has 14 residues. CDR1 is SGHAT and CDR2 is FQNNGV in the germline V gene. After removal of 5 bases from V and 6 bases from J, the junction contained 8 bases not matched to a gene. DNA of the CDR3: TGTGCCAGCAGCCTAGGGACAGGGCGCTGCGAGCAGTACTTC. Residues: CASSLGTGRCEQYF.

CDR3 nucleotide sequence: TGTGCCAGCAGCCCGATCGGGACAGCCTACGAGCAGTACTTC. This translates into CASSPIGTAYEQYF. This chain links TRBV4-2 with TRBJ2-7, with 7 bases fitting TRBD1. J was trimmed by 2 bases and V by 4 bases; bases with no gene match: 5. CDR3 size: 14 residues. CDR1 and CDR2 (germline): LGHNA, YNFKEQ.

The chain uses TRBV27 and TRBJ1-4; perhaps TRBD1 as D (6 bases). The germline V gene has CDR1 MNHEY and CDR2 SMNVEV (reference sequence). This CDR3 spans 17 amino acids. V lost 5 bases and J 5 bases, leaving 21 bases between the germline ends. CDR3 protein: CASSLDRRLGSNEKLFF. In DNA form, the CDR3 reads TGTGCCAGCAGTCTCGACAGGCGGCTGGGTTCAAATGAAAAACTGTTTTTT.

The V and J genes are TRBV15 and TRBJ2-7; weak D call: TRBD1 (6 bases). CDR3 length equals 18 residues. CDR1 and CDR2 from the germline V gene are LNHNV and YYDKDF (reference sequence). The V end lost 0 bases, the J end lost 3 bases, and 21 bases lay between the germline ends. Here the CDR3 reads CATSREGKEGRGFYEQYF. The CDR3 DNA reads as TGTGCCACCAGCAGAGAGGGGAAGGAAGGAAGGGGGTTCTACGAGCAGTACTTC.

J is TRBJ2-7 and V is TRBV6-1, with TRBD1 matching 7 bases. Germline lookup yields CDR1 MNHNS and CDR2 SASEGT. CDR3 length: 15 residues. V was clipped by 5 bases and J by 0 bases; unmatched bases: 7. CDR3 sequence: CASSLDRQNSYEQYF. The CDR3 DNA is TGTGCCAGCAGTTTGGACAGGCAAAACTCCTACGAGCAGTACTTC.

The V call is TRBV10-1, the J call TRBJ1-1; D remains unclear. Looked up from germline, CDR1 is WNHNN and CDR2 is SYGVQD (reference sequence). Trimming cost V 3 bases and J 7 bases, with 15 bases left between them. The CDR3 is 14 amino acids. The CDR3 protein is CASSEAGLSFEAFF. DNA of the CDR3: TGCGCCAGCAGTGAAGCCGGACTTTCGTTTGAAGCTTTCTTT.

The gene calls are TRBV7-2 and TRBJ1-3; D is uncertain. The CDR3 is made up of 18 amino acids. The V gene lost 5 bases and the J gene lost 0 bases, with 20 bases spanning the gap. Germline CDR1 reads SGHTA; CDR2 reads FQGNSA. The CDR3 DNA follows: TGTGCCAGCAGCCATAAGTCGGAACAGCCGAACTCTGGAAACACCATATATTTT. It yields the protein CASSHKSEQPNSGNTIYF.